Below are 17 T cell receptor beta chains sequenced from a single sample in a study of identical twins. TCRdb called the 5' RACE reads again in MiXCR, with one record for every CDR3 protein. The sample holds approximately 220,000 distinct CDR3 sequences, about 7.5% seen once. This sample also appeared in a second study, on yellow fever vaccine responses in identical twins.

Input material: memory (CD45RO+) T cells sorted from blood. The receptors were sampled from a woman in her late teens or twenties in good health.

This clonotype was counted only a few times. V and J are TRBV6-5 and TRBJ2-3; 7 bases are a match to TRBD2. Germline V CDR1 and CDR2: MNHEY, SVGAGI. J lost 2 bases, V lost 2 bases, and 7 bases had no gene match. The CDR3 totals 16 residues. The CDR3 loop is CASSYGRATTTDTQYF. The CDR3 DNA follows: TGTGCCAGCAGTTACGGGAGGGCCACAACCACAGATACGCAGTATTTT.

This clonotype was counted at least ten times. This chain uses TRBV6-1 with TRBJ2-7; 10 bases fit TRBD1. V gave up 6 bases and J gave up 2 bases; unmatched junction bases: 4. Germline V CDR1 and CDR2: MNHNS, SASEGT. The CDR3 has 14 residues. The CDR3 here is CASRFGQGAYEQYF. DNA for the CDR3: TGTGCCAGCAGGTTCGGACAGGGGGCCTACGAGCAGTACTTC.

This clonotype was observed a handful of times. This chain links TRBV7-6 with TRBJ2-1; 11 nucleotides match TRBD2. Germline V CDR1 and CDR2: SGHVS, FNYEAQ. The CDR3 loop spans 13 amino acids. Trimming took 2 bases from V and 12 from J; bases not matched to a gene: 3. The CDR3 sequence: CASSLPSGGLQFF. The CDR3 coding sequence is TGTGCCAGCAGCTTACCTAGCGGGGGGCTGCAGTTCTTC.

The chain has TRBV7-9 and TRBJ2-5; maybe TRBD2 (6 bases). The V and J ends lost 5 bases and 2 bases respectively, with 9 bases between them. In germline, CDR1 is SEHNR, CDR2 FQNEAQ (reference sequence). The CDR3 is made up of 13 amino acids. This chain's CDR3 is CASSNAGQETQYF. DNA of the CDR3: TGTGCCAGCAGCAACGCGGGACAAGAGACCCAGTACTTC.

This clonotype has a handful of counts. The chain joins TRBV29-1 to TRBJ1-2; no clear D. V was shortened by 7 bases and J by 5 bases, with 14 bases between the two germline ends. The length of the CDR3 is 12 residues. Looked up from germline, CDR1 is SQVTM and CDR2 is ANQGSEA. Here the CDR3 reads CSGGGEKYGYTF. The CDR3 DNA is TGCAGCGGCGGCGGGGAGAAGTATGGCTACACCTTC. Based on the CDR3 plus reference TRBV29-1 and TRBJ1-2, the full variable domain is SAVISQKPSRDICQRGTSLTIQCQVDSQVTMMFWYRQQPGQSLTLIATANQGSEATYESGFVIDKFPISRPNLTFSTLTVSNMSPEDSSIYLCSGGGEKYGYTFGSGTRLTVV.

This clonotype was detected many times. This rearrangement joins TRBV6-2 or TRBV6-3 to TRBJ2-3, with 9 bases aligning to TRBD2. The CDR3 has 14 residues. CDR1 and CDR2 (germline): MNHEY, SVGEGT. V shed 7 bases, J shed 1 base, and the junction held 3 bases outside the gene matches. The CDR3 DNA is TGTGCCAGCATTAGCGGGAGCCGCACAGATACGCAGTATTTT. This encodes CASISGSRTDTQYF.

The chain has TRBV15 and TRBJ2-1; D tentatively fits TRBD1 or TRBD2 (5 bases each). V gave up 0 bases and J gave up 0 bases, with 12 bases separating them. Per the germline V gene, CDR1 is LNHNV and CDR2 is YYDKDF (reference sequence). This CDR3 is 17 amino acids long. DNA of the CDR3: TGTGCCACCAGCAGAGATCTGGGGGAGTTCTCCTACAATGAGCAGTTCTTC. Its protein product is CATSRDLGEFSYNEQFF.

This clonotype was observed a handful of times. The CDR3 sequence: CASSQDSGKIETQYF. CDR3 nucleotide sequence: TGTGCCAGCAGCCAAGATTCGGGGAAAATAGAGACCCAGTACTTC. This sequence joins TRBV3-1 and TRBJ2-5; the D gene is possibly TRBD2 (5 bases). Trimming shortened V by 0 bases and J by 4 bases, and 12 bases separated the two germline ends. The CDR3 is 15 amino acids. Germline V gene sequence: CDR1 LGHDT, CDR2 YNNKEL (reference sequence).

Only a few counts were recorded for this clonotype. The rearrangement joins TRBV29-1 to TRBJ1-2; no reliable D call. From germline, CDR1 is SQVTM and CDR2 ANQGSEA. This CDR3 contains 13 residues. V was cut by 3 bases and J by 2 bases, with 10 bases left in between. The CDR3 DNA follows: TGCAGCGTTGATCGGACGAAAAACTATGGCTACACCTTC. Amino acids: CSVDRTKNYGYTF.

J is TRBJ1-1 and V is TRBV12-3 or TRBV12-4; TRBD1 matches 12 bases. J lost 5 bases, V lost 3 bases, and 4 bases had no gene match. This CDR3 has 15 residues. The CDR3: CASSFRDRGPTEAFF. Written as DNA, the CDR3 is TGTGCCAGCAGTTTTCGGGACAGGGGGCCTACTGAAGCTTTCTTT.

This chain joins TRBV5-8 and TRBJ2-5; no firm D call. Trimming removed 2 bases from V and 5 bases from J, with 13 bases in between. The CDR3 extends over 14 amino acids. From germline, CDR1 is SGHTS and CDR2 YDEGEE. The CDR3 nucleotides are TGTGCCAGCAGCTTAAGTTCCGGAACGGAGACCCAGTACTTC. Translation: CASSLSSGTETQYF.

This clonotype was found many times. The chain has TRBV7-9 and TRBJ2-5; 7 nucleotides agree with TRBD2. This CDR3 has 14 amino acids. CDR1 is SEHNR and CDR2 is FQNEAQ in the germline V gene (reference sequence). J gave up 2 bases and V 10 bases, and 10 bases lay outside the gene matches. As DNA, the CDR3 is TGTGCCACCTTTGAGCAGGGAGGGCAAGAGACCCAGTACTTC. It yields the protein CATFEQGGQETQYF.

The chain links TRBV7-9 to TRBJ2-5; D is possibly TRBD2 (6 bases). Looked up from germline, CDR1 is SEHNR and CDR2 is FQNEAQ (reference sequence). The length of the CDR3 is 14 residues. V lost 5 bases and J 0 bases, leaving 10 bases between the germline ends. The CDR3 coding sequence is TGTGCCAGCAGCCCGGCGGGGTACCAAGAGACCCAGTACTTC. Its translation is CASSPAGYQETQYF.

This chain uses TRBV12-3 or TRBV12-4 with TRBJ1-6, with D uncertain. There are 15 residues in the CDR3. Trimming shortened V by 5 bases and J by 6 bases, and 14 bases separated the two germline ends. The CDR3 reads CASSPSARRNSPLHF. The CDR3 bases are TGTGCCAGCAGTCCTTCGGCCAGGCGTAATTCACCCCTCCACTTT.

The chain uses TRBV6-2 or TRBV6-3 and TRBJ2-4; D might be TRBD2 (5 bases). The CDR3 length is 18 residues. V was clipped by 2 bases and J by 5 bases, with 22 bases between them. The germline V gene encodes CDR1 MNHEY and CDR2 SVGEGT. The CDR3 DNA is TGTGCCAGCAGTTACGGGTTTGAGGGTCGAGTTTTCGAAAACATTCAGTACTTC. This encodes CASSYGFEGRVFENIQYF.

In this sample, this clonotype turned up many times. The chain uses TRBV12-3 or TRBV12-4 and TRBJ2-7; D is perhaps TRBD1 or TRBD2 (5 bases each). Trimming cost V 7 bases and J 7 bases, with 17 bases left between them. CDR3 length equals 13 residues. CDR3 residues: CASTLGRGYEQYF. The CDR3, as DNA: TGTGCCAGCACCCTTGGTCGGGGCTATGAGCAGTACTTC.

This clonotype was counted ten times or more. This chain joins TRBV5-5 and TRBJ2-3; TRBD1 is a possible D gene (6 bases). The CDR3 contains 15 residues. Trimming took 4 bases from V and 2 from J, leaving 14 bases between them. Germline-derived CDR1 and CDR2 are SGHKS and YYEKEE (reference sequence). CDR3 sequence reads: CASSPRDTYTDTQYF. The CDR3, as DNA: TGTGCCAGCAGCCCCCGGGACACCTACACAGATACGCAGTATTTT.